These 21 T cell receptor beta chains originate from one sample sequenced in a study of human T cells and chemical hapten exposure. Described time point: patch test 2, 6 weeks after DPC sensitization. The sample's treatment: therapeutic diphenylcyclopropenone sensitization with weekly scalp DPC. From the RACE reads, TCRdb called clonotypes with MiXCR, one entry per CDR3 protein. The sample holds approximately 91,000 distinct CDR3 sequences, 11% seen once. Sequenced here: whole blood, sampled in connection with sensitization to the hapten diphenylcyclopropenone (DPC). The receptors originated from a man between 18 and 29 years old with alopecia areata. Some clones in this sample may be carry-over from other donors' samples.

The chain recombines TRBV20-1 with TRBJ1-5; 9 positions agree with TRBD1. With 0 bases clipped from V and 2 bases from J, the junction kept 5 bases outside the gene matches. The CDR3 totals 16 residues. From germline, CDR1 is DFQATT and CDR2 SNEGSKA (reference sequence). In DNA, the CDR3 is TGCAGTGCTAGAGATGGGGGACAGGGACGCAATCAGCCCCAGCATTTT. Translating it yields CSARDGGQGRNQPQHF.

This clonotype was seen more than once but under ten times. The rearrangement uses TRBV7-3 and TRBJ1-1; D ambiguous. Trimming cost V 4 bases and J 0 bases, with 12 bases left between them. The CDR3 covers 15 residues. CDR1 and CDR2 from the germline V gene are SGHTA and FQGTGA. This CDR3 reads CASSSTGLLNTEAFF. CDR3 sequence (DNA): TGTGCCAGCAGCTCTACGGGTCTACTGAACACTGAAGCTTTCTTT.

The rearrangement links TRBV4-3 to TRBJ2-5; D gene uncertain. The CDR3 is 15 amino acids. CDR1 LGHNA and CDR2 YSLEER come from the germline V gene. Trimming removed 1 base at V and 3 bases at J, with 12 bases between. CDR3 DNA sequence: TGCGCCAGCAGCCAAGGGGCGGACCGAAAAGAGACCCAGTACTTC. It is translated as CASSQGADRKETQYF.

This clonotype was counted at least ten times. The genes are TRBV7-6 and TRBJ1-1, with D possibly being TRBD1 (6 bases). V was cut by 5 bases and J by 0 bases, with 10 bases left in between. The CDR3 spans 14 residues. Germline CDR1 SGHVS, CDR2 FNYEAQ. The CDR3 here is CASSRGQMNTEAFF. The CDR3 DNA follows: TGTGCCAGCAGCCGCGGACAGATGAACACTGAAGCTTTCTTT.

This clonotype has only one observation. With a much larger clone just one base away, this may be a read error. The missing conserved phenylalanine or tryptophan at the end of this CDR3 makes a read error likely. The J gene is TRBJ2-1, the V gene TRBV12-3 or TRBV12-4; TRBD2 is a possible D gene (6 bases). This CDR3 has 13 amino acids. Trimming took 1 base from V and 8 from J, leaving 9 bases between them. The CDR3 reads CASSLDREDEQFL. The CDR3, as DNA: TGTGCCAGCAGTTTAGATAGGGAGGATGAGCAGTTCCTC.

The J gene is TRBJ1-1, the V gene TRBV7-9, with D perhaps matching TRBD1 (6 bases). This CDR3 is 14 amino acids long. Germline V lookup: CDR1 SEHNR, CDR2 FQNEAQ (reference sequence). Trimming removed 3 bases at V and 3 bases at J, with 11 bases between. The CDR3 region has the DNA TGTGCCAGCAGCTTCAGAGGGGGGTACACTGAAGCTTTCTTT. Protein: CASSFRGGYTEAFF. Looking up the rest from reference TRBV7-9 and TRBJ1-1 gives the full variable domain: DTGVSQNPRHKITKRGQNVTFRCDPISEHNRLYWYRQTLGQGPEFLTYFQNEAQLEKSRLLSDRFSAERPKGSFSTLEIQRTEQGDSAMYLCASSFRGGYTEAFFGQGTRLTVV.

This clonotype came up many times. J is TRBJ2-1 and V is TRBV29-1, with 10 bases lining up with TRBD1. Germline-derived CDR1 and CDR2 are SQVTM and ANQGSEA. The CDR3 length is 18 residues. The J segment lost 6 bases and the V segment lost 4 bases, leaving 18 bases of the junction unmatched. In nucleotides, the CDR3 is TGCAGCGTTGGGCTCGGGACAGGGGTCGGCGGGGGTAGCAATGAGCAGTTCTTC. This encodes CSVGLGTGVGGGSNEQFF.

This clonotype was detected ten times or more. The genes are TRBV19 and TRBJ2-5; D gene unclear. The V gene's germline CDR1 is LNHDA and CDR2 SQIVND (reference sequence). This CDR3 is built from 13 residues. Trimming left V 5 bases short and J 2 bases short, with 9 bases between. CDR3 nucleotide sequence: TGTGCCAGTAGTGCCTGGCAGCAAGAGACCCAGTACTTC. It encodes CASSAWQQETQYF.

The V gene is TRBV20-1, the J gene TRBJ1-1; TRBD1 might be the D (5 bases). The CDR3 extends over 14 amino acids. Trimming took 5 bases from V and 4 from J, leaving 17 bases between them. CDR1 is DFQATT and CDR2 is SNEGSKA in the germline V gene (reference sequence). CDR3 DNA sequence: TGCAGTGCTGGGGCGTTAACAGGAGGCACTGAAGCTTTCTTT. Protein sequence: CSAGALTGGTEAFF.

V usage is TRBV7-8 and J usage is TRBJ2-5; 8 bases fit TRBD1. CDR3 length equals 16 residues. Germline V gives CDR1 SGHVS, CDR2 FQNEAQ. The V gene end was trimmed by 5 bases and the J gene end by 6 bases; junction bases not matched to a gene: 14. The CDR3 DNA follows: TGTGCCAGCAGCCCGCCATTCCGGGACAGGCAAAAGACCCAGTACTTC. Protein sequence: CASSPPFRDRQKTQYF.

The chain is built from TRBV6-2 or TRBV6-3 and TRBJ1-1; 8 bases line up with TRBD1. CDR3 length: 14 residues. Germline values: CDR1 MNHEY, CDR2 SVGEGT. J gave up 5 bases and V 7 bases, and 9 bases lay outside the gene matches. The CDR3 DNA is TGTGCCAGCAACTCGGACAGGGCGAGGACTGAAGCTTTCTTT. It yields the protein CASNSDRARTEAFF.

The chain combines TRBV20-1 with TRBJ2-1; 9 positions agree with TRBD2. This CDR3 is 14 amino acids long. Germline values: CDR1 DFQATT, CDR2 SNEGSKA (reference sequence). The J segment lost 0 bases and the V segment lost 3 bases, leaving 0 bases of the junction unmatched. In DNA, the CDR3 is TGCAGTGCTAGTAGCGGGAGCTCCTACAATGAGCAGTTCTTC. Translated: CSASSGSSYNEQFF.

This clonotype was detected ten times or more. This chain uses TRBV6-5 with TRBJ1-1, with 9 bases identical to TRBD1. The CDR3 spans 14 residues. After removal of 2 bases from V and 3 bases from J, the junction contained 1 base not matched to a gene. Germline assignment: CDR1 MNHEY and CDR2 SVGAGI. The CDR3 DNA reads TGTGCCAGCAGTTACGACAGGGGGGACACTGAAGCTTTCTTT. Translating it yields CASSYDRGDTEAFF.

This clonotype turned up a few times. This chain joins TRBV7-2 and TRBJ1-2; 7 positions match TRBD1. J gave up 8 bases and V 3 bases, and 6 bases lay outside the gene matches. The germline V gene encodes CDR1 SGHTA and CDR2 FQGNSA. The CDR3 loop spans 13 amino acids. The CDR3 DNA reads as TGTGCCAGCAGCTTTGAGGACAGGTTAGGCTACACCTTC. Amino acids: CASSFEDRLGYTF.

In this sample, this clonotype turned up many times. V gene TRBV7-3 combines with J gene TRBJ2-1; 9 bases agree with TRBD2. The CDR3 totals 13 residues. Germline V gives CDR1 SGHTA, CDR2 FQGTGA. With V trimmed by 6 bases and J by 8 bases, 5 bases remained unmatched. The CDR3 nucleotides are TGTGCCAGCAGTTGGGGGACTAGCCATGAGCAGTTCTTC. Amino acid sequence: CASSWGTSHEQFF. The full variable domain, its missing parts supplied by reference TRBV7-3 and TRBJ2-1, is GAGVSQTPSNKVTEKGKYVELRCDPISGHTALYWYRQSLGQGPEFLIYFQGTGAADDSGLPNDRFFAVRPEGSVSTLKIQRTERGDSAVYLCASSWGTSHEQFFGPGTRLTVL.

This clonotype was recorded many times. The chain couples TRBV6-2 or TRBV6-3 to TRBJ1-4, with 9 bases fitting TRBD1. V was clipped by 6 bases and J by 6 bases; unmatched bases: 5. The length of the CDR3 is 14 residues. Looked up from germline, CDR1 is MNHEY and CDR2 is SVGEGT. DNA for the CDR3: TGTGCCAGCAGACCCGGGACAGGGTATGAAAAACTGTTTTTT. It is translated as CASRPGTGYEKLFF.

At least ten counts were recorded for this clonotype. CDR3 loop: CASSKAPGRGYGYTF. CDR3 DNA: TGTGCCAGCAGCAAAGCCCCAGGAAGGGGCTATGGCTACACCTTC. The chain combines TRBV21-1 with TRBJ1-2; the D call in the table, TRBD1, was not verified against the DNA. TRBV21-1 is listed as a pseudogene. The CDR3 is made up of 15 amino acids.

This clonotype was counted between two and nine times. The V call is TRBV4-3, the J call TRBJ1-6, with D unclear. The CDR3 extends over 17 amino acids. V lost 0 bases, J lost 0 bases, and 9 bases lay in between. Germline V gives CDR1 LGHNA, CDR2 YSLEER. CDR3: CASSQEALSSYNSPLHF. CDR3 nucleotide sequence: TGCGCCAGCAGCCAAGAAGCGCTGAGCTCCTATAATTCACCCCTCCACTTT.

The chain joins TRBV5-6 to TRBJ1-1; D unresolved. Germline V gene data show CDR1 as SGHDT and CDR2 as YYEEEE. V lost 3 bases to trimming and J lost 5 bases, with 14 bases between them. This CDR3 is built from 14 residues. CDR3 amino acids: CASSSDVRRTEAFF. The CDR3 bases are TGTGCCAGCAGCTCGGACGTACGAAGGACTGAAGCTTTCTTT.

This clonotype was seen a handful of times. The V gene is TRBV7-2, the J gene TRBJ1-6, with 7 bases identical to TRBD1. V trimming: 5 bases; J trimming: 6 bases; junction bases outside the gene matches: 10. This CDR3 region has 16 residues. Per the germline V gene, CDR1 is SGHTA and CDR2 is FQGNSA. DNA for the CDR3: TGTGCCAGCAGCCCCATATCAGGGGGACGTAATTCACCCCTCCACTTT. Protein sequence: CASSPISGGRNSPLHF.

This clonotype was counted many times. The V gene is TRBV23-1, the J gene TRBJ2-2, with a tentative D call TRBD1 (6 bases). TRBV23-1 is known as an ORF, though its function is uncertain. V lost 0 bases and J lost 2, with 13 bases in between. The CDR3 consists of 17 residues. The chain's CDR3 is CASSQSRLGANTGELFF. The CDR3 nucleotides are TGCGCCAGCAGTCAATCTCGACTGGGGGCTAACACCGGGGAGCTGTTTTTT.